This record covers a single T cell receptor beta chain. As yet, its antigen is unknown. This may stem from a read error, because a much larger clone lies one nucleotide away. This record belongs to a study of blood T cells in healthy people across ages. Across the whole study: When template switching was applied, about one barcoded beta molecule was captured per two T cells. Study-wide results and caveats: Total diversity from one million sequenced T cells was likely underestimated.

Using a J-beta primer mix together with a sample-barcoded 5' primer, a second PCR was run for about 7 to 12 cycles. MiXCR was run by TCRdb on the 5' RACE reads, yielding one entry per CDR3 protein. The sample lists more than 800,000 distinct CDR3 sequences, about 28% occurring once. The CDR3 runs to 14 residues. The clonotype originates from a woman aged 80 or older in good health. This chain connects TRBV12-3 or TRBV12-4 to TRBJ2-1; 10 nucleotides line up with TRBD1. The J call is uncertain, as TRBJ2-7 better fits the DNA end. Input material: blood. The CDR3 region is CASRGTGVYNEQYF. CDR3 sequence (DNA): TGTGCCAGCAGAGGGACAGGGGTCTACAATGAGCAGTACTTC.